What follows are 6 T cell receptor beta chains derived from one specimen sequenced in a study of blood T cell repertoires in COVID-19. Sequencing was performed with immunoSEQ multiplex PCR; in TCRdb, only in-frame clones are kept and a portion is missing. In the table there are about 46,000 clones, 84% of which are singletons. The sequencing input was peripheral blood. The receptors originated from a man in his 60s with acute or convalescent COVID-19.

The V gene is TRBV21-1, the J gene TRBJ2-2; the D call in the table, TRBD2, was not verified against the DNA. TRBV21-1 is a pseudogene. There are 14 residues in the CDR3. CDR3 DNA: TGTGCCAGCAGCAGAGACTACTCCACCGGGGAGCTGTTTTTT. Amino acid sequence: CASSRDYSTGELFF.

The chain carries TRBV18 and TRBJ1-3, with 8 bases identical to TRBD1. With V trimmed by 6 bases and J by 0 bases, 7 bases remained unmatched. This CDR3 has 16 residues. Germline V gene lookup returns CDR1 KGHSH and CDR2 LQKENI. The CDR3 sequence: CASSQGTGNSGNTIYF. The CDR3 region has the DNA TGTGCCAGCTCTCAAGGGACAGGCAACTCTGGAAACACCATATATTTT.

The rearrangement joins TRBV7-9 to TRBJ2-5, with 12 nucleotides matching TRBD2. The germline V gene has CDR1 SEHNR and CDR2 FQNEAQ (reference sequence). With 4 bases clipped from V and 8 bases from J, the junction kept 5 bases outside the gene matches. This CDR3 is 14 amino acids long. CDR3 in amino acids: CASSSPSGGATQYF. The CDR3 DNA is TGTGCCAGCAGCTCACCTAGCGGGGGGGCCACCCAGTACTTC.

This clone was recorded only once. The gene calls are TRBV9 and TRBJ2-1; D may be TRBD2 (7 bases). The V gene's germline CDR1 is SGDLS and CDR2 YYNGEE. The CDR3 contains 16 residues. Trimming stripped 0 bases from V and 2 bases from J, with 12 bases between. CDR3 sequence: CASSVGSGGAYNEQFF. Written as DNA, the CDR3 is TGTGCCAGCAGCGTAGGTTCGGGGGGCGCCTACAATGAGCAGTTCTTC.

The rearrangement uses TRBV2 and TRBJ1-1, with D perhaps TRBD1 (6 bases). Germline V gene sequence: CDR1 SNHLY, CDR2 FYNNEI. The CDR3 length is 13 residues. Trimming left V 10 bases short and J 0 bases short, with 12 bases between. The CDR3 region is CATGQPMNTEAFF. The CDR3 DNA is TGTGCCACTGGACAGCCTATGAACACTGAAGCTTTCTTT. The full variable domain, rest sourced from reference TRBV2 and TRBJ1-1, is EPEVTQTPSHQVTQMGQEVILRCVPISNHLYFYWYRQILGQKVEFLVSFYNNEISEKSEIFDDQFSVERPDGSNFTLKIRSTKLEDSAMYFCATGQPMNTEAFFGQGTRLTVV.

The chain has TRBV5-1 and TRBJ1-1; 8 nucleotides match TRBD1. The CDR3 has 15 residues. J gave up 5 bases and V 1 base, and 7 bases lay outside the gene matches. Germline loops: CDR1 SGHRS, CDR2 YFSETQ. The CDR3 region has the DNA TGCGCCAGCAGCTTGACTGACAGGGGTATAACTGAAGCTTTCTTT. Its translation: CASSLTDRGITEAFF.